The 27 T cell receptor beta chains below were found in one sample sequenced in a study of cytomegalovirus exposure and HLA in healthy donors. The primer mix had 60 Vbeta and 13 Jbeta primers. The data were produced by immunoSEQ multiplex PCR, yet TCRdb's version contains in-frame clones alone and is incomplete. The sample carries 150,000 to 200,000 clones, approximately 71% recorded once. Sequenced: PBMCs. These receptors all come from a girl aged 5 to 17 in good health and CMV-seronegative.

The chain combines TRBV30 with TRBJ1-5, with D perhaps TRBD1 (5 bases). V was clipped by 2 bases and J by 0 bases, with 14 bases between them. Germline CDR1 GTSNPN, CDR2 SVGIG (reference sequence). The CDR3 totals 16 residues. The CDR3 bases are TGTGCCTGGAGTCAGGGTACGCGGTATAGCAATCAGCCCCAGCATTTT. Residues: CAWSQGTRYSNQPQHF.

The chain uses TRBV2 and TRBJ1-2; D is possibly TRBD1 (6 bases). The CDR3 runs 15 residues. Germline V gene sequence: CDR1 SNHLY, CDR2 FYNNEI. The ends were cut back, 3 bases at V and 7 bases at J, with 18 bases in the middle. DNA of the CDR3: TGTGCCAGCAGTGAGGAGTCGGACAGACCCTTTGGCTACACCTTC. This gives the protein CASSEESDRPFGYTF.

This clone was seen a handful of times. The chain uses TRBV5-1 and TRBJ2-3, with a possible D match to TRBD1 (5 bases). Germline CDR1 and CDR2: SGHRS and YFSETQ. The V and J ends lost 4 bases and 3 bases respectively, with 15 bases between them. CDR3 size: 15 residues. CDR3 bases: TGCGCCAGCAGCATTCAGGGATGGGGAACAGATACGCAGTATTTT. It encodes CASSIQGWGTDTQYF.

This chain joins TRBV5-1 and TRBJ1-2, with D unresolved. In germline, CDR1 is SGHRS, CDR2 YFSETQ. The CDR3 runs to 12 residues. Trimming pared 4 bases from V and 8 bases from J, leaving 12 bases between. The CDR3 protein is CASSASLKGYTF. CDR3 DNA sequence: TGCGCCAGCAGCGCTAGCCTCAAGGGCTACACCTTC.

The chain recombines TRBV6-5 with TRBJ1-5; D possibly corresponds to TRBD1 (5 bases). The V and J ends lost 6 bases and 3 bases respectively, with 15 bases between them. Germline loops: CDR1 MNHEY, CDR2 SVGAGI. This CDR3 is 15 amino acids long. The CDR3 loop is CASRQLTGANQPQHF. The DNA for the CDR3 is TGTGCCAGCAGACAACTCACAGGTGCCAATCAGCCCCAGCATTTT.

This clone came up once. The CDR3 DNA follows: TGTGCCAGCAGACACCTCCAGAACACTGAAGCTTTCTTT. It encodes CASRHLQNTEAFF. The genes are TRBV19 and TRBJ1-1; D not resolved. V lost 9 bases and J 1 base, leaving 12 bases between the germline ends. The CDR3 extends over 13 amino acids. Germline-derived CDR1 and CDR2 are LNHDA and SQIVND (reference sequence). The whole variable domain, filled in from reference TRBV19 and TRBJ1-1, reads DGGITQSPKYLFRKEGQNVTLSCEQNLNHDAMYWYRQDPGQGLRLIYYSQIVNDFQKGDIAEGYSVSREKKESFPLTVTSAQKNPTAFYLCASRHLQNTEAFFGQGTRLTVV.

J is TRBJ1-5 and V is TRBV10-3, with D possibly being TRBD1 (5 bases). Trimming removed 3 bases from V and 0 bases from J, with 9 bases in between. The CDR3 consists of 15 residues. The germline CDR1 and CDR2 sequences are ENHRY and SYGVKD. CDR3 residues: CAISDGGVSNQPQHF. The CDR3 DNA follows: TGTGCCATCAGTGACGGGGGGGTTAGCAATCAGCCCCAGCATTTT.

The chain has TRBV6-1 and TRBJ1-6, with D maybe TRBD1 (5 bases). The CDR3 extends over 12 amino acids. The V gene lost 5 bases and the J gene lost 7 bases, with 6 bases spanning the gap. The germline gives CDR1 MNHNS, CDR2 SASEGT. The CDR3 reads CASSWTNSPLHF. The CDR3 nucleotides are TGTGCCAGCAGTTGGACAAATTCACCCCTCCACTTT.

Regarding this clone: Other DNA sequences in this specimen translate into the identical CDR3. The rearrangement links TRBV27 to TRBJ2-6, with D unclear. This CDR3 comprises 14 residues. Looked up from germline, CDR1 is MNHEY and CDR2 is SMNVEV (reference sequence). Deletions cut 6 bases from V and 2 bases from J, with 8 bases between. In DNA form, the CDR3 reads TGTGCCAGCAGAATGGCGGCTGGGGCCAACGTCCTGACTTTC. It translates to CASRMAAGANVLTF.

The V call is TRBV1, the J call TRBJ2-1; TRBD2 is the table's D call and was not checked against the DNA. TRBV1 is noted as a pseudogene. This CDR3 has 14 residues. Here the CDR3 DNA reads TGCACCAGCAGCCAACACCACTGGTACAATGAGCAGTTCTTC. Its protein product is CTSSQHHWYNEQFF.

The chain recombines TRBV18 with TRBJ2-7, with D tentatively TRBD2 (7 bases). This CDR3 has 14 amino acids. Looked up from germline, CDR1 is KGHSH and CDR2 is LQKENI. The V end lost 4 bases, the J end lost 3 bases, and 13 bases lay between the germline ends. CDR3 bases: TGTGCCAGCTCACGTGAGGGGGGGGGCTACGAGCAGTACTTC. Translation gives CASSREGGGYEQYF.

This chain links TRBV29-1 with TRBJ1-3; 9 nucleotides line up with TRBD1. CDR1 SQVTM and CDR2 ANQGSEA come from the germline V gene. The V and J ends lost 4 bases and 0 bases, in that order; junction bases with no gene match: 10. The CDR3 has 17 residues. This CDR3 is CSVVGQGGLSSGNTIYF. For the CDR3, the DNA is TGCAGCGTTGTGGGACAGGGCGGCCTGAGCTCTGGAAACACCATATATTTT.

V usage is TRBV4-1 and J usage is TRBJ2-5, with 9 bases lining up with TRBD2. Trimming removed 4 bases from V and 3 bases from J; junction bases left unmatched: 9. The CDR3 is 16 residues long. Per germline, CDR1 MGHRA and CDR2 YSYEKL. Here the CDR3 reads CASSPSSGAIKETQYF. The CDR3 DNA is TGCGCCAGCAGCCCCTCTAGCGGGGCGATTAAAGAGACCCAGTACTTC.

This clone has only one observation. The gene calls are TRBV9 and TRBJ2-7, with 8 bases identical to TRBD2. Unmatched junction bases numbered 9, after V lost 4 bases and J lost 3 bases. CDR3 length equals 15 residues. Germline-derived CDR1 and CDR2 are SGDLS and YYNGEE. DNA for the CDR3: TGTGCCAGCAGCCCGCGGGAGGCTCTGAACTACGAGCAGTACTTC. Its protein product is CASSPREALNYEQYF.

In its sample, this clone was seen once. This chain joins TRBV6-5 and TRBJ2-7, with D possibly being TRBD2 (5 bases). CDR3 length equals 14 residues. Trimming took off 2 bases at V and 0 bases at J, with 8 bases between the two ends. Per germline, CDR1 MNHEY and CDR2 SVGAGI. This CDR3 reads CASSYGSSSYEQYF. The CDR3 bases are TGTGCCAGCAGTTACGGGAGTAGCTCCTACGAGCAGTACTTC.

J is TRBJ2-3 and V is TRBV12-5; maybe TRBD2 (7 bases). The CDR3 is made up of 15 amino acids. Germline V lookup: CDR1 LGHNT, CDR2 FRNRAP. The germline V and J ends were trimmed by 3 bases and 4 bases, with 14 bases remaining between them. The CDR3 region is CASGFRGAPADTQYF. As DNA, the CDR3 is TGTGCTAGTGGTTTTCGGGGGGCTCCCGCAGATACGCAGTATTTT. The entire variable domain, with the rest obtained from reference TRBV12-5 and TRBJ2-3, is as follows: DARVTQTPRHKVTEMGQEVTMRCQPILGHNTVFWYRQTMMQGLELLAYFRNRAPLDDSGMPKDRFSAEMPDATLATLKIQPSEPRDSAVYFCASGFRGAPADTQYFGPGTRLTVL.

This clone showed up just once. The rearrangement joins TRBV5-1 to TRBJ2-3, with TRBD2 matching over 12 bases. Germline V gene data show CDR1 as SGHRS and CDR2 as YFSETQ. V gave up 6 bases and J gave up 5 bases; unmatched junction bases: 7. The CDR3 is 15 amino acids. The DNA for the CDR3 is TGCGCCAGCACGCCACTAGCGGGGGGAGTAGATACGCAGTATTTT. Its translation is CASTPLAGGVDTQYF.

This sequence joins TRBV27 and TRBJ1-5; TRBD1 is a possible D gene (5 bases). The germline V gene encodes CDR1 MNHEY and CDR2 SMNVEV (reference sequence). Trimming shortened V by 6 bases and J by 4 bases, and 13 bases separated the two germline ends. The CDR3 runs to 14 residues. In nucleotides, the CDR3 is TGTGCCAGCAGGGGCGCGGGACCAAATCAGCCCCAGCATTTT. Its translation: CASRGAGPNQPQHF.

The chain combines TRBV7-3 with TRBJ2-7; 8 bases line up with TRBD1. With 3 bases clipped from V and 4 bases from J, the junction kept 2 bases outside the gene matches. CDR1 and CDR2 (germline): SGHTA, FQGTGA. This CDR3 is built from 13 residues. CDR3 protein: CASSLGQEYEQYF. The DNA of the CDR3 is TGTGCCAGCAGCTTGGGACAGGAATACGAGCAGTACTTC.

There are a few counts of this clone. The rearrangement uses TRBV6-1 and TRBJ1-2; weak D call: TRBD1 (5 bases). The germline gives CDR1 MNHNS, CDR2 SASEGT. With 5 bases removed from V and 0 bases from J, the gap between germline ends came to 7 bases. CDR3 length: 13 residues. The chain's CDR3 is CASSRQSNYGYTF. CDR3 in DNA: TGTGCCAGCAGTCGACAGTCTAACTATGGCTACACCTTC.

This chain joins TRBV5-6 and TRBJ1-1, with 8 bases matching TRBD1. J lost 5 bases, V lost 0 bases, and 6 bases had no gene match. The CDR3 contains 15 residues. Germline V gives CDR1 SGHDT, CDR2 YYEEEE. The CDR3 DNA follows: TGTGCCAGCAGCTTGGGGACAGGGATCGGGACTGAAGCTTTCTTT. It specifies CASSLGTGIGTEAFF.

This clone was recorded once. The chain uses TRBV5-6 and TRBJ1-1; D gene ambiguous. The CDR3 is 14 residues long. The ends were cut back, 4 bases at V and 3 bases at J, with 13 bases in the middle. Germline lookup yields CDR1 SGHDT and CDR2 YYEEEE. DNA of the CDR3: TGTGCCAGCAGCGTACGAGGCGCTCACACTGAAGCTTTCTTT. Its protein product is CASSVRGAHTEAFF.

This chain connects TRBV6-5 to TRBJ1-5; D gene unclear. The germline gives CDR1 MNHEY, CDR2 SVGAGI. The V end was cut by 6 bases, the J end by 4 bases, with 7 bases between. The CDR3 is made up of 12 amino acids. DNA of the CDR3: TGTGCCAGCAGGAGGAAAAATCAGCCCCAGCATTTT. Translated: CASRRKNQPQHF.

This sequence joins TRBV7-9 and TRBJ2-2; 9 nucleotides line up with TRBD2. Germline values: CDR1 SEHNR, CDR2 FQNEAQ (reference sequence). V lost 5 bases, J lost 0 bases, and 4 bases stayed unmatched. The CDR3 spans 16 residues. This CDR3 reads CASSRLAVANTGELFF. CDR3 nucleotides: TGTGCCAGCAGCAGACTAGCGGTGGCGAACACCGGGGAGCTGTTTTTT.

This clone was picked up a small number of times. This rearrangement joins TRBV6-6 to TRBJ1-4; D is possibly TRBD1 (6 bases). Germline V CDR1 and CDR2: MNHNY, SVGAGI (reference sequence). CDR3 length equals 14 residues. With 8 bases removed from V and 5 bases from J, the gap between germline ends came to 15 bases. DNA of the CDR3: TGTGCCAGCGTTGGAATGACAGGCAATGAAAAACTGTTTTTT. Translated, it gives CASVGMTGNEKLFF.

The chain couples TRBV12-5 to TRBJ1-4; D is possibly TRBD1 (5 bases). V was clipped by 3 bases and J by 8 bases, with 16 bases between them. The CDR3 is made up of 15 amino acids. Germline V CDR1 and CDR2: LGHNT, FRNRAP. CDR3 region: CASGFKAGWPEKLFF. CDR3 DNA sequence: TGTGCTAGTGGTTTCAAGGCAGGGTGGCCAGAAAAACTGTTTTTT.

CDR3: CASSYSGGGTEAFF. Written as DNA, the CDR3 is TGTGCCAGCAGTTACTCCGGGGGTGGCACTGAAGCTTTCTTT. The chain joins TRBV6-6 to TRBJ1-1; possibly TRBD1 for D (5 bases). V lost 0 bases and J 4 bases, leaving 9 bases between the germline ends. This CDR3 spans 14 amino acids. Germline V gene sequence: CDR1 MNHNY, CDR2 SVGAGI (reference sequence).